Each of the 16 T cell receptor beta chains below was sequenced from the same sample in a study of blood T cells in healthy people across ages. A second roughly 6 to 12 cycle PCR used barcoded and J-beta primers. TCRdb passed the 5' RACE reads through MiXCR, listing each CDR3 protein once. This sample has 500,000 to 650,000 distinct CDR3 sequences, with about 26% found just once. The same sample was also studied in work on T cells of mothers and their children.

Sequencing was performed on blood. These TCRs come from a boy under 10 years old in good health.

The J gene is TRBJ1-2, the V gene TRBV20-1, with D hard to call. The V end was cut by 4 bases, the J end by 7 bases, with 16 bases between. Per the germline V gene, CDR1 is DFQATT and CDR2 is SNEGSKA (reference sequence). The CDR3 is made up of 13 amino acids. CDR3 DNA: TGCAGTGCTATGGATACGTTGTTGGGTGGCTACACCTTC. Its protein product is CSAMDTLLGGYTF.

The sample holds a few counts of this clonotype. V usage is TRBV6-2 or TRBV6-3 and J usage is TRBJ2-1; D might be TRBD2 (5 bases). The DNA end favors TRBJ2-7, so the J call may be wrong. Germline CDR1 is MNHEY and CDR2 is SVGEGT. The CDR3 loop spans 15 amino acids. CDR3: CASSYSMGVDYEQYF. The CDR3 DNA sequence: TGTGCCAGCAGTTACTCGATGGGAGTTGACTACGAGCAGTACTTC.

This clonotype was seen a handful of times. The chain uses TRBV20-1 and TRBJ2-5, with 9 bases that match TRBD2. In germline, CDR1 is DFQATT, CDR2 SNEGSKA (reference sequence). The CDR3 has 12 residues. Written as DNA, the CDR3 is TGCAGGGGGACTAGCATTCAAGAGACCCAGTACTTC. Encoded protein: CRGTSIQETQYF.

A few counts support this clonotype. The genes are TRBV6-1 and TRBJ1-1, with D possibly matching TRBD1 (5 bases). The CDR3 extends over 13 amino acids. Trimming removed 3 bases at V and 1 base at J, with 6 bases between. Germline lookup yields CDR1 MNHNS and CDR2 SASEGT. CDR3 region: CASSDRANTEAFF. The CDR3 DNA reads as TGTGCCAGCAGTGACAGGGCGAACACTGAAGCTTTCTTT.

In this sample, this clonotype turned up many times. This chain links TRBV10-3 with TRBJ2-5, with a tentative D call TRBD1 (6 bases). The CDR3 loop spans 13 amino acids. V was cut by 8 bases and J by 5 bases, with 15 bases left in between. Germline CDR1 reads ENHRY; CDR2 reads SYGVKD. This chain's CDR3 is CAIASGQGETQYF. The CDR3 nucleotides are TGTGCCATCGCCAGTGGGCAGGGGGAGACCCAGTACTTC.

In nucleotides, the CDR3 is TGTGCCAGCAGCAACGGACAGGGGGCAAATTCACCCCTCCACTTT. This encodes CASSNGQGANSPLHF. The chain combines TRBV4-2 with TRBJ1-6, with TRBD1 identical over 11 bases. Per germline, CDR1 LGHNA and CDR2 YNFKEQ. The CDR3 totals 15 residues. The J segment lost 7 bases and the V segment lost 5 bases, leaving 4 bases of the junction unmatched.

The genes are TRBV6-1 and TRBJ1-2; D gene uncertain. CDR3 length: 12 amino acids. V was cut by 2 bases and J by 8 bases, with 9 bases left in between. Germline V gene sequence: CDR1 MNHNS, CDR2 SASEGT. For the CDR3, the DNA is TGTGCCAGCAGTGAATTTTCCGCGGGCTACACCTTC. It codes for CASSEFSAGYTF.

The chain employs TRBV18 and TRBJ2-5; D remains unclear. V gave up 3 bases and J gave up 2 bases, with 7 bases separating them. Germline V gene sequence: CDR1 KGHSH, CDR2 LQKENI. The CDR3 runs 13 residues. The CDR3 DNA sequence: TGTGCCAGCTCACCGGGAATACAAGAGACCCAGTACTTC. Translation gives CASSPGIQETQYF.

This clonotype has a handful of counts. The chain links TRBV7-9 to TRBJ2-1; tentative D call: TRBD2 (6 bases). V lost 1 base and J 13 bases, leaving 14 bases between the germline ends. The germline V gene encodes CDR1 SEHNR and CDR2 FQNEAQ (reference sequence). This CDR3 is built from 13 residues. CDR3 residues: CASSLGGLSVQFF. In DNA, the CDR3 is TGTGCCAGCAGCTTAGGGGGACTTTCGGTTCAGTTCTTC.

The rearrangement uses TRBV2 and TRBJ1-3; D might be TRBD1 (5 bases). Trimming cost V 3 bases and J 8 bases, with 11 bases left between them. Germline V gene sequence: CDR1 SNHLY, CDR2 FYNNEI. The CDR3 sequence is 13 residues long. For the CDR3, the DNA is TGTGCCAGCAGTGACCCCGGGACGGACACCATATATTTT. Translating it yields CASSDPGTDTIYF.

The V and J genes are TRBV27 and TRBJ2-5; 10 bases match TRBD2. The DNA end lines up better with TRBJ2-1; the J call may be wrong. The germline V gene has CDR1 MNHEY and CDR2 SMNVEV (reference sequence). The CDR3 spans 15 residues. The CDR3 sequence is CASSRPGLANNEQFF. CDR3 nucleotide sequence: TGTGCCAGCAGTCGTCCGGGACTAGCGAACAATGAGCAGTTCTTC.

The V gene is TRBV9, the J gene TRBJ2-1, with 7 bases aligning to TRBD2. The CDR3 is made up of 16 amino acids. Germline values: CDR1 SGDLS, CDR2 YYNGEE. J was trimmed by 3 bases and V by 0 bases; bases with no gene match: 6. The chain's CDR3 is CASSVVSSGNYNEQFF. CDR3 coding DNA: TGTGCCAGCAGCGTAGTGTCTAGCGGAAACTACAATGAGCAGTTCTTC. The full variable domain, with the rest looked up from reference TRBV9 and TRBJ2-1, is DSGVTQTPKHLITATGQRVTLRCSPRSGDLSVYWYQQSLDQGLQFLIQYYNGEERAKGNILERFSAQQFPDLHSELNLSSLELGDSALYFCASSVVSSGNYNEQFFGPGTRLTVL.

The J gene is TRBJ2-5, the V gene TRBV18; D not certain. Between the trimmed V and J ends, which lost 3 bases and 1 base, there was a span of 3 bases. The CDR3 contains 12 residues. In germline, CDR1 is KGHSH, CDR2 LQKENI. CDR3 region: CASSPIQETQYF. In DNA form, the CDR3 reads TGTGCCAGCTCACCCATCCAAGAGACCCAGTACTTC.

This clonotype appeared once. The V call is TRBV3-1, the J call TRBJ2-7, with D maybe TRBD2 (6 bases). Germline V lookup: CDR1 LGHDT, CDR2 YNNKEL (reference sequence). V was clipped by 5 bases and J by 7 bases, with 12 bases between them. The CDR3 has 12 amino acids. The CDR3: CASSYRRGEQYF. The CDR3 DNA reads TGTGCCAGCAGCTATAGGAGGGGAGAGCAGTACTTC.

V and J are TRBV7-2 and TRBJ1-2; D gene ambiguous. This CDR3 comprises 11 residues. The germline gives CDR1 SGHTA, CDR2 FQGNSA. V lost 8 bases to trimming and J lost 4 bases, with 8 bases between them. The CDR3 DNA reads TGTGCCAGCTCCTCTTTCTATGGCTACACCTTC. It specifies CASSSFYGYTF. The full variable domain, completed using reference TRBV7-2 and TRBJ1-2, is GAGVSQSPSNKVTEKGKDVELRCDPISGHTALYWYRQSLGQGLEFLIYFQGNSAPDKSGLPSDRFSAERTGGSVSTLTIQRTQQEDSAVYLCASSSFYGYTFGSGTRLTVV.

The chain recombines TRBV12-3 or TRBV12-4 with TRBJ2-1, with TRBD2 as a possible D gene (5 bases). The CDR3 has 16 residues. With 6 bases removed from V and 0 bases from J, the gap between germline ends came to 15 bases. The CDR3 spells CASRPLDGDSYNEQFF. CDR3 in DNA: TGTGCCAGCAGGCCTCTGGACGGGGACTCCTACAATGAGCAGTTCTTC.